The next 20 T cell receptor beta chains were all read from a single sample in a study of blood T cell repertoires in COVID-19. The assay was immunoSEQ multiplex PCR, and TCRdb's table has in-frame clones only and misses some. Among 250,000 to 300,000 clones, 75% to 90% were seen once, and the ten largest hold around 13%. The sequenced sample consisted of peripheral blood. These receptors were obtained from a woman in her 70s with COVID-19, enrolled during active disease.

The DNA of the CDR3 is TGTGCCAGCAAAAGGGACAGATTCACAGATACGCAGTATTTT. It is translated as CASKRDRFTDTQYF. The chain has TRBV7-2 and TRBJ2-3; 7 bases match TRBD1. The CDR3 spans 14 residues. Trimming removed 7 bases from V and 2 bases from J; junction bases left unmatched: 6. Germline V gene data show CDR1 as SGHTA and CDR2 as FQGNSA.

CDR3 region: CASNPDSHYGYTF. DNA of the CDR3: TGTGCCAGCAACCCGGACAGTCACTATGGCTACACCTTC. This chain connects TRBV6-2 or TRBV6-3 to TRBJ1-2, with TRBD1 as a possible D gene (6 bases). Between the trimmed V and J ends, which lost 7 bases and 3 bases, there was a span of 12 bases. The CDR3 totals 13 residues. Germline CDR1 MNHEY, CDR2 SVGEGT.

The rearrangement uses TRBV6-5 and TRBJ1-2; D possibly corresponds to TRBD1 (6 bases). Trimming stripped 10 bases from V and 1 base from J, with 13 bases between. Germline CDR1 and CDR2: MNHEY and SVGAGI. The CDR3 sequence is 13 residues long. The DNA for the CDR3 is TGTGCCACGATTAACAGGGATAACTATGGCTACACCTTC. Protein sequence: CATINRDNYGYTF.

The rearrangement links TRBV5-4 to TRBJ2-7, with D tentatively TRBD2 (5 bases). Germline-derived CDR1 and CDR2 are SGHNT and YYREEE (reference sequence). Trimming took off 0 bases at V and 0 bases at J, with 7 bases between the two ends. The CDR3 is made up of 14 amino acids. In DNA form, the CDR3 reads TGTGCCAGCAGCTTGGCAGGACTCTCCTACGAGCAGTACTTC. Protein product: CASSLAGLSYEQYF. The full variable domain, rest sourced from reference TRBV5-4 and TRBJ2-7, is ETGVTQSPTHLIKTRGQQVTLRCSSQSGHNTVSWYQQALGQGPQFIFQYYREEENGRGNFPPRFSGLQFPNYSSELNVNALELDDSALYLCASSLAGLSYEQYFGPGTRLTVT.

Note on this clone: Other DNA variants within this sample encode the same CDR3. The rearrangement links TRBV28 to TRBJ2-5; D call uncertain. There are 11 residues in the CDR3. The germline V and J ends were trimmed by 5 bases and 3 bases, with 4 bases remaining between them. The germline V gene has CDR1 MDHEN and CDR2 SYDVKM. CDR3 protein: CASSPEETQYF. CDR3 in DNA: TGTGCCAGCAGTCCAGAAGAGACCCAGTACTTC.

The chain links TRBV4-3 to TRBJ1-2, with D possibly being TRBD1 (5 bases). The V and J ends lost 1 base and 3 bases respectively, with 27 bases between them. The germline V gene has CDR1 LGHNA and CDR2 YSLEER. CDR3 length equals 20 residues. This chain's CDR3 is CASSQAAIRGRQGGYYGYTF. In DNA, the CDR3 is TGCGCCAGCAGCCAAGCGGCGATCCGAGGTCGGCAGGGCGGATACTATGGCTACACCTTC.

This clone has a handful of counts. This rearrangement joins TRBV28 to TRBJ1-2; 9 bases line up with TRBD1. From germline, CDR1 is MDHEN and CDR2 SYDVKM. V was clipped by 5 bases and J by 8 bases; unmatched bases: 9. The CDR3 loop spans 14 amino acids. The CDR3 is CASSTPGDRDGYTF. The CDR3 nucleotides are TGTGCCAGCAGTACCCCCGGGGACAGGGACGGCTACACCTTC.

The chain carries TRBV19 and TRBJ2-5; 7 nucleotides line up with TRBD1. This CDR3 is built from 13 residues. The germline V gene has CDR1 LNHDA and CDR2 SQIVND (reference sequence). V lost 5 bases, J lost 5 bases, and 5 bases stayed unmatched. CDR3 sequence reads: CASSLGGWETQYF. The CDR3 nucleotides are TGTGCCAGTAGTCTAGGGGGCTGGGAGACCCAGTACTTC.

This chain links TRBV5-1 with TRBJ2-7; 7 nucleotides match TRBD1. V trimming: 2 bases; J trimming: 0 bases; junction bases outside the gene matches: 8. CDR1 is SGHRS, CDR2 YFSETQ, per germline. The CDR3 spans 16 residues. CDR3 DNA: TGCGCCAGCAGCTTTACCGGGACAGTTACCTCCTACGAGCAGTACTTC. Protein: CASSFTGTVTSYEQYF.

V usage is TRBV5-6 and J usage is TRBJ1-1, with 8 positions matching TRBD1. There are 15 residues in the CDR3. Germline CDR1 is SGHDT and CDR2 is YYEEEE. Unmatched junction bases numbered 11, after V lost 4 bases and J lost 6 bases. DNA for the CDR3: TGTGCCAGCAGCGCCTATAACAGGGGGTATCCTGAAGCTTTCTTT. The encoded protein is CASSAYNRGYPEAFF. The full variable domain, its missing parts supplied by reference TRBV5-6 and TRBJ1-1, is DAGVTQSPTHLIKTRGQQVTLRCSPKSGHDTVSWYQQALGQGPQFIFQYYEEEERQRGNFPDRFSGHQFPNYSSELNVNALLLGDSALYLCASSAYNRGYPEAFFGQGTRLTVV.

The V gene is TRBV5-1, the J gene TRBJ1-3; TRBD1 matches 9 bases. Germline loops: CDR1 SGHRS, CDR2 YFSETQ. CDR3 size: 16 residues. V was clipped by 0 bases and J by 4 bases; unmatched bases: 5. CDR3 sequence: CASSLDRGLPGNTIYF. The CDR3 DNA sequence: TGCGCCAGCAGCTTGGACAGGGGGCTACCCGGAAACACCATATATTTT.

The gene calls are TRBV9 and TRBJ2-2; 9 bases fit TRBD2. There are 14 residues in the CDR3. Germline CDR1 reads SGDLS; CDR2 reads YYNGEE. V lost 5 bases and J lost 2; bases outside the gene matches: 1. The CDR3 DNA is TGTGCCAGCAGTCTAGCGGGAAACACCGGGGAGCTGTTTTTT. It translates to CASSLAGNTGELFF.

The CDR3 reads CASSSGTSGGVETQYF. The CDR3 nucleotides read TGCGCCAGCAGCTCCGGGACTAGCGGGGGCGTAGAGACCCAGTACTTC. The chain joins TRBV5-1 to TRBJ2-5; 14 bases are a match to TRBD2. Losses at the gene ends were 3 bases for V and 4 bases for J; bases not matched to a gene: 5. Looked up from germline, CDR1 is SGHRS and CDR2 is YFSETQ. CDR3 length: 16 residues. The full variable domain, completed using reference TRBV5-1 and TRBJ2-5, is KAGVTQTPRYLIKTRGQQVTLSCSPISGHRSVSWYQQTPGQGLQFLFEYFSETQRNKGNFPGRFSGRQFSNSRSEMNVSTLELGDSALYLCASSSGTSGGVETQYFGPGTRLLVL.

The V call is TRBV6-1, the J call TRBJ2-7; tentative D call: TRBD2 (6 bases). From germline, CDR1 is MNHNS and CDR2 SASEGT. This CDR3 is built from 17 residues. Trimming stripped 2 bases from V and 3 bases from J, with 20 bases between. CDR3: CASSELARGAWNYEQYF. The CDR3 bases are TGTGCCAGCAGTGAACTAGCGAGGGGCGCGTGGAACTACGAGCAGTACTTC.

This clone was seen once. V usage is TRBV2 and J usage is TRBJ2-3, with TRBD2 as a possible D gene (7 bases). V gave up 3 bases and J gave up 0 bases, with 13 bases separating them. This CDR3 is 16 amino acids long. Germline V CDR1 and CDR2: SNHLY, FYNNEI. The CDR3 sequence is CASSEGGGPSTDTQYF. The CDR3 region has the DNA TGTGCCAGCAGTGAGGGCGGGGGCCCTAGCACAGATACGCAGTATTTT.

The chain is built from TRBV30 and TRBJ2-7; D call uncertain. Trimming removed 0 bases at V and 0 bases at J, with 12 bases between. The CDR3 has 15 amino acids. Germline lookup yields CDR1 GTSNPN and CDR2 SVGIG (reference sequence). CDR3 in amino acids: CAWSVYSSVSYEQYF. In nucleotides, the CDR3 is TGTGCCTGGAGTGTATACTCTTCGGTCTCCTACGAGCAGTACTTC.

This clone was seen only once. The chain recombines TRBV9 with TRBJ2-1; TRBD2 is a possible D gene (5 bases). CDR3 length equals 13 residues. V shed 7 bases and J shed 6 bases, with 14 bases lying between them. CDR1 SGDLS and CDR2 YYNGEE come from the germline V gene. CDR3 amino acids: CASSSGNGNEQFF. The CDR3 nucleotides are TGTGCCAGCTCCAGCGGAAATGGCAATGAGCAGTTCTTC. The full variable domain, its missing parts supplied by reference TRBV9 and TRBJ2-1, is DSGVTQTPKHLITATGQRVTLRCSPRSGDLSVYWYQQSLDQGLQFLIQYYNGEERAKGNILERFSAQQFPDLHSELNLSSLELGDSALYFCASSSGNGNEQFFGPGTRLTVL.

This sequence joins TRBV6-1 and TRBJ1-2; 7 nucleotides align to TRBD1. Trimming removed 3 bases from V and 7 bases from J; junction bases left unmatched: 5. The germline V gene has CDR1 MNHNS and CDR2 SASEGT. CDR3 size: 13 residues. The CDR3 reads CASSDSGGLGYTF. The CDR3 nucleotides read TGTGCCAGCAGTGATTCAGGGGGACTTGGCTACACCTTC.

This chain links TRBV18 with TRBJ1-1; maybe TRBD1 (5 bases). Germline loops: CDR1 KGHSH, CDR2 LQKENI. Trimming stripped 1 base from V and 0 bases from J, with 9 bases between. CDR3 length: 15 residues. The CDR3 region is CASSPLSGMNTEAFF. Here the CDR3 DNA reads TGTGCCAGCTCACCACTGTCAGGGATGAACACTGAAGCTTTCTTT.

The chain couples TRBV24-1 to TRBJ2-3, with 7 bases matching TRBD2. The CDR3 length is 17 residues. V shed 5 bases, J shed 2 bases, and the junction held 12 bases outside the gene matches. Germline V gives CDR1 KGHDR, CDR2 SFDVKD. CDR3 coding DNA: TGTGCCACCAGTGGCCAAGGAGTGGGGGGGTCCACAGATACGCAGTATTTT. Translating it yields CATSGQGVGGSTDTQYF.